This T cell receptor (beta chain) was documented in a study of OX40 agonist ivuxolimab in advanced cancers. Concerning the study at large: The costimulatory receptor OX40 (CD134) was targeted by ivuxolimab, a fully human IgG2 agonistic monoclonal antibody. Intravenous ivuxolimab was administered to patients every 2 weeks at six dose levels: 0.01, 0.1, 0.3, 1.5, 3 and 10 mg/kg. Among the roughly 54 dose-escalation patients, roughly 20 had hepatocellular carcinoma, 15 or so melanoma, 9 renal cell carcinoma and 9 head and neck cancer. In the dose-escalation cohort, approximately 82% of patients were male, and the mean age was around 60 years, with a range of roughly 20 to 85. Prior anti-PD-1, anti-PD-L1 or anti-CTLA-4 therapy was permitted, and about two fifths of dose-escalation patients had received checkpoint inhibitors. Three dose-escalation patients achieved partial responses, one with hepatocellular carcinoma and two with cutaneous melanoma. The purpose of peripheral TCRbeta sequencing was to test whether ivuxolimab changed TCR sequence diversity and led to clonal T-cell expansion. The paper covers the monotherapy dose-escalation part of the phase I ivuxolimab trial, which included N = 52 patients. On the study overall, not on this receptor specifically: Low levels of normalized T-cell clonal expansion were also seen in some patients who did not respond. At doses of 0.1 to 3.0 mg/kg, clonal expansion of both CD4+ and CD8+ blood T cells was observed from baseline to week 6. After ivuxolimab, CD8+ T cells had more expanded clones than CD4+ T cells on average. Partial responders in the 0.1-3.0 mg/kg groups had among the lowest normalized peripheral clonal expansion, especially among CD8+ T cells. Which antigens the clonally expanded peripheral T cells were specific for was not determined.

Genomic DNA was isolated from the sorted cells so that the TCRbeta CDR3 region could be sequenced. The immunoSEQ Assay was used for sequencing of TCRbeta CDR3 regions. Here the immuneACCESS table is served through TCRdb, limited to in-frame sequences with V and J called. Missing clones are a known gap in these copies; in checked studies unresolved V genes cover under half, and the rest lacks a known reason. The sample has nearly 110,000 clones on record, 90% of them singletons. The ten largest clones add up to about 0.48% of the sample. The germline V gene sets CDR1 to LGHNA and CDR2 to YSLEER. The CDR3 runs 13 amino acids, cysteine and phenylalanine included. The kept DNA is CDR3 alone, 39 bases in frame from the first base. V loses 6 bases at its end and J loses 1 base; junction bases beyond the gene matches: 2. Patients with autoimmune disease history or receiving systemic immunosuppression were excluded from the trial. Peripheral blood for TCR sequencing was collected from all dose cohorts at baseline, on cycle 4 day 1, and on cycle 7 day 1. Samples were obtained from an open-label, multicenter, first-in-human phase I dose-escalation trial of ivuxolimab. The trial enrolled adults with locally advanced or metastatic head and neck squamous cell, hepatocellular, melanoma or renal cell carcinoma. CD4+ and CD8+ T cells were sorted separately from peripheral blood before TCR sequencing.

Comment on this clone: It has no known antigen specificity. Per-base qualities were not stored, and no clone one base away is much larger.

The receptor's source is an adult with an advanced solid tumor such as melanoma, head and neck, liver or kidney cancer. The V gene is TRBV4-3 and the J gene is TRBJ1-1, with TRBD1 matching 7 junction bases. The sample in question was CD4+ or CD8+ T cells sorted from blood, obtained in a trial of the OX40 agonist ivuxolimab. The encoded CDR3 is CASSRQGNTEAFF. In nucleotide form, the sequence is TGCGCCAGCAGTCGACAGGGGAACACTGAAGCTTTCTTT.